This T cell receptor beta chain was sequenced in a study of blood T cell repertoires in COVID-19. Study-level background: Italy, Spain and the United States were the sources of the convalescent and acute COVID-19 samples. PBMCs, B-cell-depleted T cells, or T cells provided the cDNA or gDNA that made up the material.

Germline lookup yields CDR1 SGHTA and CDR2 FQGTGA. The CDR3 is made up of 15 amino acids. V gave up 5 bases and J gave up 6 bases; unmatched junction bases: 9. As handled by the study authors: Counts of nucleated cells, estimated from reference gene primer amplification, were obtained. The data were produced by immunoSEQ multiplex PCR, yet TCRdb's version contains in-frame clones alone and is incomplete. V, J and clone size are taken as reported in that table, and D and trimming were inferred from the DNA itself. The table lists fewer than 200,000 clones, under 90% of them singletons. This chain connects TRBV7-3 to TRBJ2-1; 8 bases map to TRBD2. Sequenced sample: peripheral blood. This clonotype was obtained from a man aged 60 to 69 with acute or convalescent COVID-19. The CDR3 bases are TGTGCCAGCAGCCCCCCGGGGGGGGGAGTCAATGAGCAGTTCTTC. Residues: CASSPPGGGVNEQFF.